The 13 T cell receptor beta chains given below trace back to one sample, sequenced in a study of identical twins. MiXCR was run by TCRdb on the 5' RACE reads, yielding one entry per CDR3 protein. There are about 530,000 distinct CDR3 sequences in the sample; roughly 15% occur only once, and 0.44% lies in the top ten. This sample also belongs to another study, concerning yellow fever vaccine responses in identical twins.

Sample: CD4+ T cells sorted from blood. These receptors came from a woman younger than 30 in good health.

V gene TRBV5-1 combines with J gene TRBJ2-2; TRBD2 agrees at 13 bases. Germline loops: CDR1 SGHRS, CDR2 YFSETQ. The CDR3 has 15 amino acids. The trim removed 7 bases at V and 4 bases at J, leaving 4 bases unmatched. The CDR3 DNA follows: TGCGCCAGCCACTGGACTAGCGGGGGCACCGGGGAGCTGTTTTTT. This codes for CASHWTSGGTGELFF.

The chain combines TRBV24-1 with TRBJ2-7; perhaps TRBD2 as D (5 bases). Germline CDR1 reads KGHDR; CDR2 reads SFDVKD. CDR3 size: 14 residues. V gave up 9 bases and J gave up 1 base, with 15 bases separating them. CDR3 in amino acids: CATSLGPGSYEQYF. For the CDR3, the DNA is TGTGCCACCTCCCTAGGTCCGGGGTCCTACGAGCAGTACTTC.

The chain is built from TRBV5-1 and TRBJ2-3; D perhaps matches TRBD2 (5 bases). CDR3 length: 15 amino acids. The germline V and J ends were trimmed by 0 bases and 6 bases, with 14 bases remaining between them. Germline CDR1 is SGHRS and CDR2 is YFSETQ. The CDR3 reads CASSLGGRGADTQYF. The CDR3 bases are TGCGCCAGCAGCTTGGGAGGGCGTGGTGCCGATACGCAGTATTTT.

V usage is TRBV20-1 and J usage is TRBJ2-1, with D possibly TRBD2 on 6 matching bases. CDR1 DFQATT and CDR2 SNEGSKA come from the germline V gene (reference sequence). V lost 3 bases to trimming and J lost 8 bases, with 20 bases between them. The CDR3 totals 15 residues. The CDR3, as DNA: TGCAGTGCTAGGATTGCGGGAAGGACCACAGATGAGCAGTTCTTC. The encoded protein is CSARIAGRTTDEQFF.

V and J are TRBV6-1 and TRBJ1-2; D might be TRBD1 (5 bases). CDR3 length equals 14 residues. The germline gives CDR1 MNHNS, CDR2 SASEGT. The ends were cut back, 1 base at V and 3 bases at J, with 9 bases in the middle. DNA for the CDR3: TGTGCCAGCAGTGAAGGGCCGACAGACTATGGCTACACCTTC. Translation: CASSEGPTDYGYTF.

The gene calls are TRBV2 and TRBJ2-1; 8 nucleotides align to TRBD2. Germline assignment: CDR1 SNHLY and CDR2 FYNNEI. The CDR3 consists of 15 residues. The junction had 9 bases not matched to a gene; V was cut back by 6 bases and J by 5 bases. The CDR3 sequence is CASRYLGTRDNEQFF. The CDR3 coding sequence is TGTGCCAGCAGGTACTTGGGGACTAGAGACAATGAGCAGTTCTTC.

This clonotype was picked up one time. This chain uses TRBV9 with TRBJ2-6; 7 positions match TRBD1. The V gene end was trimmed by 4 bases and the J gene end by 0 bases; junction bases not matched to a gene: 10. This CDR3 contains 18 residues. In germline, CDR1 is SGDLS, CDR2 YYNGEE. CDR3 sequence: CASSPHGTANSGANVLTF. For the CDR3, the DNA is TGTGCCAGCAGCCCCCACGGGACAGCGAACTCTGGGGCCAACGTCCTGACTTTC. Variable domain in full (rest from reference TRBV9 and TRBJ2-6): DSGVTQTPKHLITATGQRVTLRCSPRSGDLSVYWYQQSLDQGLQFLIQYYNGEERAKGNILERFSAQQFPDLHSELNLSSLELGDSALYFCASSPHGTANSGANVLTFGAGSRLTVL.

The chain recombines TRBV19 with TRBJ2-3, with D possibly matching TRBD1 (5 bases). Trimming removed 5 bases from V and 8 bases from J, with 14 bases in between. This CDR3 has 13 residues. Germline assignment: CDR1 LNHDA and CDR2 SQIVND (reference sequence). CDR3 protein: CASSAPYQGTQYF. The CDR3 nucleotides read TGTGCCAGTAGTGCCCCCTACCAGGGTACGCAGTATTTT.

J is TRBJ2-7 and V is TRBV3-1; the D call may be TRBD1 or TRBD2 (5 bases each). The CDR3 consists of 16 residues. In germline, CDR1 is LGHDT, CDR2 YNNKEL (reference sequence). V was clipped by 4 bases and J by 1 base, with 17 bases between them. In nucleotides, the CDR3 is TGTGCCAGCAGCCCAACACCGCCATGGGGGTCCTACGAGCAGTACTTC. It codes for CASSPTPPWGSYEQYF.

This clonotype was counted only a few times. The V call is TRBV7-9, the J call TRBJ1-6; 8 nucleotides match TRBD1. Germline V gene data show CDR1 as SEHNR and CDR2 as FQNEAQ (reference sequence). The V and J ends lost 5 bases and 4 bases, in that order; junction bases with no gene match: 10. The CDR3 spans 17 residues. CDR3 in DNA: TGTGCCAGCAGCCCGTCATCCGGGACAGGTTATAATTCACCCCTCCACTTT. It translates to CASSPSSGTGYNSPLHF. Complete variable domain (other parts from reference TRBV7-9 and TRBJ1-6): DTGVSQNPRHKITKRGQNVTFRCDPISEHNRLYWYRQTLGQGPEFLTYFQNEAQLEKSRLLSDRFSAERPKGSFSTLEIQRTEQGDSAMYLCASSPSSGTGYNSPLHFGNGTRLTVT.

This clonotype was counted only a few times. The chain links TRBV12-3 or TRBV12-4 to TRBJ2-1; no clear D. This CDR3 contains 13 residues. V was cut by 4 bases and J by 5 bases, with 9 bases left in between. The CDR3: CASSYDTNNEQFF. The CDR3 bases are TGTGCCAGCAGTTATGACACGAACAATGAGCAGTTCTTC.

This rearrangement joins TRBV28 to TRBJ1-1, with 9 bases fitting TRBD1. The CDR3 covers 17 residues. CDR1 is MDHEN and CDR2 is SYDVKM in the germline V gene. The trim removed 3 bases at V and 2 bases at J, leaving 10 bases unmatched. DNA of the CDR3: TGTGCCAGCAGTTTTCCCGGGACAGGGTATGACAACACTGAAGCTTTCTTT. Protein sequence: CASSFPGTGYDNTEAFF.

Many counts were recorded for this clonotype. The CDR3: CASSLGGANQPQHF. The CDR3 DNA is TGTGCCAGCAGTTTAGGGGGGGCAAATCAGCCCCAGCATTTT. This chain joins TRBV28 and TRBJ1-5; the D gene is possibly TRBD1 (6 bases). Germline lookup yields CDR1 MDHEN and CDR2 SYDVKM. The CDR3 loop spans 14 amino acids. The germline V and J ends were trimmed by 2 bases and 4 bases, with 9 bases remaining between them.